These T cell receptor beta chains were read from a single sample in a study of blood T cell repertoires in COVID-19. TCRdb's table, derived via immunoSEQ multiplex PCR, lists solely in-frame clones and lacks some. Of some 150,000 clones in the sample, around 83% were seen once. What was sequenced was peripheral blood. These receptors were collected from a human donor in a cohort sampled during active COVID-19. The CDR3 runs from the conserved cysteine through the conserved F or W. Fields, in order: clone size, D gene, J gene, V gene, CDR3 length, CDR3 DNA, CDR3 protein. D genes are given only for firm matches. Not all rows give a size; the values are once, few, many and, for expanded clones, a class.

NA,NA,TRBJ2-2,TRBV9,14,TGTGCCAGCAGCTTCCGGGACTCTAGCGGGGAGCTGTTTTTT,CASSFRDSSGELFF
NA,TRBD2,TRBJ2-1,TRBV19,13,TGTGCCAGTAGTATGCTAGCGGGTGGTGAGCAGTTCTTC,CASSMLAGGEQFF
NA,TRBD2,TRBJ2-3,TRBV11-3,14,TGTGCCAGCAGCTTAGAAGCGGGAGCAGATACGCAGTATTTT,CASSLEAGADTQYF
NA,NA,TRBJ1-1,TRBV30,14,TGTGCCTGGAGTGTAAGGGGGATTCTCACTGAAGCTTTCTTT,CAWSVRGILTEAFF
NA,TRBD2,TRBJ2-7,TRBV7-2,14,TGTGCCAGCAGCCTTCTGACGGGAGGACACGAGCAGTACTTC,CASSLLTGGHEQYF
NA,TRBD2,TRBJ2-5,TRBV12-3/TRBV12-4,13,TGTGCCTGCCGACTAGCGGGATTGGAGACCCAGTACTTC,CACRLAGLETQYF
NA,NA,TRBJ1-1,TRBV24-1,15,TGTGCCACCAGTGACTCTGGACAACTGAACACTGAAGCTTTCTTT,CATSDSGQLNTEAFF
NA,NA,TRBJ2-3,TRBV18,14,TGTGCCAGCTCACTCATACAGGGCACAGATACGCAGTATTTT,CASSLIQGTDTQYF
NA,NA,TRBJ2-6,TRBV16,15,TGTGCCAGCAGCCACGGTACCTCTGGGGCCAACGTCCTGACTTTC,CASSHGTSGANVLTF
NA,NA,TRBJ1-5,TRBV3-1/TRBV3-2,16,TGTGCCAGCAGCGAAGGGTGGGGGCGCAACAATCAGCCCCAGCATTTT,CASSEGWGRNNQPQHF
once,NA,TRBJ2-4,TRBV7-8,12,TGTGCCAGCAGCTTTTCGTTTGGGGAGAGGTACTTC,CASSFSFGERYF
few,TRBD1,TRBJ1-1,TRBV9,18,TGTGCCAGCAGCCCCTTCGCTGGGCAGGGGGGCTTGAACACTGAAGCTTTCTTT,CASSPFAGQGGLNTEAFF
NA,NA,TRBJ1-2,TRBV27,11,TGTGCCAGCAGTCTACGACAGGCTGGCACCTTC,CASSLRQAGTF
NA,TRBD2,TRBJ2-3,TRBV27,19,TGTGCCAGCAGATTAGAAGTAAGGGGCCGGACTAGCGGGATGGATACGCAGTATTTT,CASRLEVRGRTSGMDTQYF
NA,TRBD1,TRBJ1-4,TRBV4-1,14,TGCGCCAGCAGCCAATTACAGGGGGACGAAAAACTGTTTTTT,CASSQLQGDEKLFF
NA,TRBD1,TRBJ2-7,TRBV12-3/TRBV12-4,13,TGTGCCAGCAGTTTAAATAGCGGACAGGGGCAGTACTTC,CASSLNSGQGQYF
NA,TRBD1,TRBJ1-3,TRBV5-1,18,TGCGCCAGCAGCTTGAATCTGTCCGGGACAGGGTCTGGAAACACCATATATTTT,CASSLNLSGTGSGNTIYF
NA,NA,TRBJ1-5,TRBV28,12,TGTGCCTCACGAGGGAGCAATCAGCCCCAGCATTTT,CASRGSNQPQHF
NA,TRBD1,TRBJ1-6,TRBV5-5,16,TGTGCCAGCAGTCGGGACAGACGCTCCTATAATTCACCCCTCCACTTT,CASSRDRRSYNSPLHF
NA,NA,TRBJ2-1,TRBV4-1,16,TGCGCCAGCACCCGTAAGGTAGATTTCGGGACTAATGAGCAGTTCTTC,CASTRKVDFGTNEQFF
few,TRBD1,TRBJ2-7,TRBV3-1/TRBV3-2,14,TGTGCCAGCAGCCATGGACAGGGTGCGGAAGAGCAGTACTTC,CASSHGQGAEEQYF
NA,NA,TRBJ2-7,TRBV19,14,TGTGCCAGTAGTACCGCCGACTTGGCCTACGAGCAGTACTTC,CASSTADLAYEQYF
NA,NA,TRBJ1-4,TRBV5-1,15,TGCGCCAGCAGCTTGGGACACTCAACTAATGAAAAACTGTTTTTT,CASSLGHSTNEKLFF
NA,TRBD2,TRBJ2-5,TRBV7-2,18,TGTGCCAGCAGCTTACTAGCGGGAGGAGGGGGAACATTGGAGACCCAGTACTTC,CASSLLAGGGGTLETQYF
NA,TRBD2,TRBJ2-2,TRBV5-1,16,TGCGCCAGCAGCCGCACGGGACTAGCGAGCACCGGGGAGCTGTTTTTT,CASSRTGLASTGELFF
NA,NA,TRBJ1-1,TRBV28,15,TGTGCCAGTCAGTGGGGCGGGAGCATGAACACTGAAGCTTTCTTT,CASQWGGSMNTEAFF
NA,NA,TRBJ2-5,TRBV7-2,15,TGTGCCAGCAGACCGTCTAGCAGAGACCAAGAGACCCAGTACTTC,CASRPSSRDQETQYF
NA,NA,TRBJ2-1,TRBV18,15,TGTGCCAGCTCACCAGAAGACGGAGTATACAATGAGCAGTTCTTC,CASSPEDGVYNEQFF
NA,TRBD1,TRBJ1-1,TRBV7-3,15,TGTGCCAGCAGCGCCTTAGGACAGGCGGCCACTGAAGCTTTCTTT,CASSALGQAATEAFF
NA,TRBD1,TRBJ2-1,TRBV24-1,13,TGTGCCACCAGTGACCCACAGGGGGTTGAGCAGTTCTTC,CATSDPQGVEQFF
NA,NA,TRBJ2-7,TRBV21-1,19,TGTGCCAGCGGGTTGAGACTAGCGGGAGGGCCAATGTCCTCCTACGAGCAGTACTTC,CASGLRLAGGPMSSYEQYF
NA,TRBD1,TRBJ1-1,TRBV6-4,14,TGTGCCAGCAGCGAAGACAGGGGGCGGAATGAAGCTTTCTTT,CASSEDRGRNEAFF
NA,TRBD1,TRBJ1-2,TRBV7-7,13,TGTGCTAGCAGCTCGACAGGGTGGGATGGCTACACCTTC,CASSSTGWDGYTF
NA,NA,TRBJ2-1,TRBV30,15,TGTGCCCTGACATATGAGCGGGTCTCCTACAATGAGCAGTTCTTC,CALTYERVSYNEQFF
few,TRBD2,TRBJ2-7,TRBV5-4,17,TGTGCCAGCAGCTCGGAACCTAGCGGGAGTATAAGGGGGGAGCAGTACTTC,CASSSEPSGSIRGEQYF
NA,TRBD1,TRBJ1-6,TRBV28,14,TGTGCCAGCACCAACGACAGGGTAGGGTCACCCCTCCACTTT,CASTNDRVGSPLHF
NA,TRBD1,TRBJ2-7,TRBV28,12,TGTGCCAGCACGACAGGGATCAACGAGCAGTACTTC,CASTTGINEQYF
NA,TRBD1,TRBJ2-5,TRBV5-1,15,TGCGCCAGCAGCTCCAGGACAGGGATCCAGGAGACCCAGTACTTC,CASSSRTGIQETQYF
NA,NA,TRBJ2-4,TRBV3-1/TRBV3-2,14,TGTGCCAGCAGCCAGGTGGGGCGAGGAAGCATTCAGTACTTC,CASSQVGRGSIQYF
NA,NA,TRBJ1-2,TRBV9,15,TGTGCCAGCAGCGTAGGACGGAGCCCTCGGGATGGCTACACCTTC,CASSVGRSPRDGYTF
NA,TRBD2,TRBJ2-1,TRBV29-1,15,TGCAGCGTTGACCTCAGACTAGCGGTATACAATGAGCAGTTCTTC,CSVDLRLAVYNEQFF
once,NA,TRBJ1-1,TRBV27,13,TGTGCCAGCAGTTACGGGACACCTCCTGAAGCTTTCTTT,CASSYGTPPEAFF
NA,TRBD1,TRBJ2-3,TRBV6-4,14,TGTGCCAGCAGTAGGGACAGGGGGTCCGATACGCAGTATTTT,CASSRDRGSDTQYF
NA,TRBD1,TRBJ1-2,TRBV9,15,TGTGCCAGCAGCGCCAGTCCCGGGACAGGGCGAGGCTACACCTTC,CASSASPGTGRGYTF
NA,TRBD2,TRBJ2-3,TRBV4-1,17,TGCGCCAGCAGCCAAGAAAGGCCGCGGGAGGGCACAGATACGCAGTATTTT,CASSQERPREGTDTQYF
NA,TRBD2,TRBJ2-3,TRBV4-3,18,TGCGCCAGCAGCCAAGCGGCCCTAGCGGGAGGTTTAACAGATACGCAGTATTTT,CASSQAALAGGLTDTQYF
NA,NA,TRBJ2-3,TRBV7-2,13,TGTGCCAGCAGCTTAGTGGGCCCAGATACGCAGTATTTT,CASSLVGPDTQYF
NA,NA,TRBJ1-2,TRBV4-2,15,TGTGCCAGCAGCCCGGAAATCGGGTCCAACTATGGCTACACCTTC,CASSPEIGSNYGYTF
NA,TRBD2,TRBJ2-7,TRBV5-1,17,TGCGCCAGCAGCTTGGTGCTAGCGGGGGGGAGCTCCTACGAGCAGTACTTC,CASSLVLAGGSSYEQYF
NA,TRBD2,TRBJ2-5,TRBV19,15,TGTGCCAGTACCGTTAGCGGGAACGGAGGCAAGACCCAGTACTTC,CASTVSGNGGKTQYF
NA,NA,TRBJ2-7,TRBV20-1,12,TGCAGTGCTAGTAAGGGGATCCACGAGCAGTACTTC,CSASKGIHEQYF
NA,NA,TRBJ2-7,TRBV28,16,TGTGCCAGCCAATCACCCCCCCGGGACTCATTCTACGAGCAGTACTTC,CASQSPPRDSFYEQYF
NA,NA,TRBJ1-4,TRBV18,15,TGTGCCAGCTCACCCGCCGCAGGGAGGAATGAAAAACTGTTTTTT,CASSPAAGRNEKLFF
NA,TRBD2,TRBJ2-3,TRBV11-3,14,TGTGCCAGCAGCGTACTAGCGGGAATAAATACGCAGTATTTT,CASSVLAGINTQYF
NA,NA,TRBJ2-7,TRBV11-2,11,TGTGCCAGCAGCGCCCGGGGGTTTCAGTACTTC,CASSARGFQYF
few,NA,TRBJ1-1,TRBV6-5,13,TGTGCCAGCAGTTGGGACACCAACACTGAAGCTTTCTTT,CASSWDTNTEAFF
NA,TRBD2,TRBJ2-7,TRBV4-2,14,TGTGCCAGCAGCCAAGAAGCGGGGGAAAGAGAGCAGTACTTC,CASSQEAGEREQYF
NA,NA,TRBJ1-1,TRBV19,14,TGTGCCAGTAGGACCAGCGTCGGGGTCACTGAAGCTTTCTTT,CASRTSVGVTEAFF
NA,NA,TRBJ1-1,TRBV6-5,12,TGTGCCAGCACAGTCAGGGTTACTGAAGCTTTCTTT,CASTVRVTEAFF
NA,NA,TRBJ2-1,TRBV4-1,17,TGCGCCAGCAGCCAAGATTGGGCGGGGGCCTCCTACAATGAGCAGTTCTTC,CASSQDWAGASYNEQFF